What follows are 32 T cell receptor beta chains derived from one specimen sequenced in a study of blood T cell repertoires in COVID-19. Sequencing was performed with immunoSEQ multiplex PCR; in TCRdb, only in-frame clones are kept and a portion is missing. The table records a few hundred thousand clones, about 85% of them present only once. The source material was peripheral blood. These receptors were taken from a young man with active or convalescent COVID-19.

V gene TRBV24-1 combines with J gene TRBJ2-7; 7 bases fit TRBD1. The germline gives CDR1 KGHDR, CDR2 SFDVKD. The CDR3 runs to 13 residues. The J segment lost 5 bases and the V segment lost 5 bases, leaving 5 bases of the junction unmatched. For the CDR3, the DNA is TGTGCCACCAGTGGCGACAGGGCCCACGAGCAGTACTTC. Translation: CATSGDRAHEQYF.

The genes are TRBV6-2 or TRBV6-3 and TRBJ1-1; D call uncertain. The V gene's germline CDR1 is MNHEY and CDR2 SVGEGT. Trimming pared 2 bases from V and 1 base from J, leaving 11 bases between. This CDR3 region has 15 residues. The CDR3 sequence is CASSYVGRANTEAFF. The CDR3 DNA reads as TGTGCCAGCAGTTACGTCGGGAGAGCGAACACTGAAGCTTTCTTT.

The chain is built from TRBV27 and TRBJ2-1, with TRBD2 as a possible D gene (7 bases). The CDR3 sequence is 15 residues long. The germline V gene has CDR1 MNHEY and CDR2 SMNVEV (reference sequence). Trimming removed 0 bases from V and 6 bases from J, with 12 bases in between. Written as DNA, the CDR3 is TGTGCCAGCAGTTTATCGTTGGGGGGGCTCAATGAGCAGTTCTTC. Protein sequence: CASSLSLGGLNEQFF.

The genes are TRBV10-3 and TRBJ1-1; D perhaps matches TRBD1 (5 bases). The germline CDR1 and CDR2 sequences are ENHRY and SYGVKD. Trimming removed 6 bases at V and 5 bases at J, with 16 bases between. This CDR3 contains 14 residues. The CDR3 here is CAIRGTDGGTEAFF. The CDR3 coding sequence is TGTGCCATCAGGGGGACTGACGGGGGGACTGAAGCTTTCTTT.

The chain combines TRBV11-2 with TRBJ2-1, with 7 positions matching TRBD2. Trimming took 7 bases from V and 10 from J; bases not matched to a gene: 16. CDR3 size: 15 residues. Germline V gene sequence: CDR1 SGHAT, CDR2 FQNNGV. CDR3 DNA: TGTGCCAGCACCCCACCGGGACTACCCGTTGGGGAGCAGTTCTTC. Translated, it gives CASTPPGLPVGEQFF. The full variable domain, completed using reference TRBV11-2 and TRBJ2-1, is EAGVAQSPRYKIIEKRQSVAFWCNPISGHATLYWYQQILGQGPKLLIQFQNNGVVDDSQLPKDRFSAERLKGVDSTLKIQPAKLEDSAVYLCASTPPGLPVGEQFFGPGTRLTVL.

V usage is TRBV6-1 and J usage is TRBJ2-1; 8 nucleotides match TRBD2. This CDR3 region has 16 residues. Germline loops: CDR1 MNHNS, CDR2 SASEGT. Unmatched junction bases numbered 5, after V lost 3 bases and J lost 1 base. The CDR3 region has the DNA TGTGCCAGCAGTGATCGGCTAGCGGGTTCCTACAATGAGCAGTTCTTC. Its translation: CASSDRLAGSYNEQFF.

The chain combines TRBV7-2 with TRBJ2-3; no clear D gene. Trimming removed 2 bases from V and 2 bases from J, with 11 bases in between. Germline-derived CDR1 and CDR2 are SGHTA and FQGNSA. The CDR3 has 15 amino acids. The CDR3 is CASSLTRLSTDTQYF. CDR3 in DNA: TGTGCCAGCAGCTTAACTCGACTTTCCACAGATACGCAGTATTTT.

V gene TRBV7-8 combines with J gene TRBJ1-6; D gene ambiguous. Germline CDR1 is SGHVS and CDR2 is FQNEAQ. The V end lost 1 base, the J end lost 9 bases, and 4 bases lay between the germline ends. CDR3 length: 12 residues. Written as DNA, the CDR3 is TGTGCCAGCAGCTTAGTTCGTTCACCCCTCCACTTT. Protein product: CASSLVRSPLHF. The whole variable domain, filled in from reference TRBV7-8 and TRBJ1-6, reads GAGVSQSPRYKVAKRGQDVALRCDPISGHVSLFWYQQALGQGPEFLTYFQNEAQLDKSGLPSDRFFAERPEGSVSTLKIQRTQQEDSAVYLCASSLVRSPLHFGNGTRLTVT.

This chain joins TRBV4-1 and TRBJ2-2; tentatively, D is TRBD2 (5 bases). Germline CDR1 MGHRA, CDR2 YSYEKL. The CDR3 length is 16 residues. The V end was cut by 4 bases, the J end by 2 bases, with 14 bases between. The CDR3 loop reads CASSRGRSSNTGELFF. In DNA form, the CDR3 reads TGCGCCAGCAGCCGTGGGAGATCAAGTAACACCGGGGAGCTGTTTTTT.

J is TRBJ2-4 and V is TRBV5-1; 8 bases align to TRBD1. There are 17 residues in the CDR3. V was pared by 0 bases and J by 7 bases, with 12 bases of the junction left unmatched. Germline-derived CDR1 and CDR2 are SGHRS and YFSETQ. Here the CDR3 DNA reads TGCGCCAGCAGCTTGGGCCCACAGGGGGGATCGAAGAACATTCAGTACTTC. Translation: CASSLGPQGGSKNIQYF.

The chain combines TRBV28 with TRBJ2-1, with 14 bases lining up with TRBD2. V lost 7 bases to trimming and J lost 4 bases; unmatched junction nucleotides: 6. Germline-derived CDR1 and CDR2 are MDHEN and SYDVKM. This CDR3 has 16 residues. CDR3 sequence: CASTLGLAGVYNEQFF. For the CDR3, the DNA is TGTGCCAGCACCCTGGGACTAGCGGGAGTATACAATGAGCAGTTCTTC.

This chain connects TRBV19 to TRBJ2-3; tentative D call: TRBD2 (6 bases). The germline CDR1 and CDR2 sequences are LNHDA and SQIVND (reference sequence). This CDR3 has 15 residues. The V gene lost 3 bases and the J gene lost 2 bases, with 12 bases spanning the gap. CDR3: CASSISAGYTDTQYF. CDR3 DNA sequence: TGTGCCAGTAGTATCTCGGCGGGATACACAGATACGCAGTATTTT.

There are a few counts of this clone. The gene calls are TRBV10-2 and TRBJ2-2; TRBD1 agrees at 8 bases. The V gene end was trimmed by 0 bases and the J gene end by 9 bases; junction bases not matched to a gene: 12. CDR3 length equals 17 residues. The germline gives CDR1 WSHSY, CDR2 SAAADI. CDR3 loop: CASSESRQWQGARELFF. The CDR3 coding sequence is TGCGCCAGCAGTGAGTCGCGGCAATGGCAGGGGGCCCGGGAGCTGTTTTTT.

The chain has TRBV29-1 and TRBJ1-1; 10 nucleotides match TRBD1. Germline V gives CDR1 SQVTM, CDR2 ANQGSEA. V gave up 4 bases and J gave up 0 bases; unmatched junction bases: 5. CDR3 length: 15 residues. The CDR3 here is CSVAPGQGMNTEAFF. The CDR3 nucleotides read TGCAGCGTTGCACCGGGACAGGGGATGAACACTGAAGCTTTCTTT.

V and J are TRBV11-3 and TRBJ2-5; no firm D call. Trimming took 6 bases from V and 2 from J, leaving 10 bases between them. Germline loops: CDR1 SGHNT, CDR2 YENEEA. The CDR3 is made up of 13 amino acids. For the CDR3, the DNA is TGTGCCAGCAGATCCACAGATCAAGAGACCCAGTACTTC. As protein: CASRSTDQETQYF.

V and J are TRBV19 and TRBJ2-7; the match to TRBD2 covers 8 bases. Germline CDR1 LNHDA, CDR2 SQIVND (reference sequence). J was trimmed by 2 bases and V by 5 bases; bases with no gene match: 2. This CDR3 has 13 residues. The CDR3 reads CASSAGGTYEQYF. Written as DNA, the CDR3 is TGTGCCAGTAGTGCGGGGGGCACCTACGAGCAGTACTTC. The whole variable domain, filled in from reference TRBV19 and TRBJ2-7, reads DGGITQSPKYLFRKEGQNVTLSCEQNLNHDAMYWYRQDPGQGLRLIYYSQIVNDFQKGDIAEGYSVSREKKESFPLTVTSAQKNPTAFYLCASSAGGTYEQYFGPGTRLTVT.

This chain uses TRBV4-2 with TRBJ1-4; 9 nucleotides align to TRBD1. The V gene end was trimmed by 4 bases and the J gene end by 4 bases; junction bases not matched to a gene: 7. The CDR3 sequence is 16 residues long. The germline V gene has CDR1 LGHNA and CDR2 YNFKEQ. The CDR3 nucleotides are TGTGCCAGCAGCCTGCAACGGACAGGGGATAATGAAAAACTGTTTTTT. Encoded protein: CASSLQRTGDNEKLFF.

The chain carries TRBV5-6 and TRBJ2-5; 7 bases are shared with TRBD1. V dropped 2 bases and J dropped 0; count of bases not matched to a gene: 4. The CDR3 loop spans 15 amino acids. Germline-derived CDR1 and CDR2 are SGHDT and YYEEEE. CDR3 loop: CASSFPDRNQETQYF. CDR3 nucleotide sequence: TGTGCCAGCAGCTTCCCGGACAGGAACCAAGAGACCCAGTACTTC. Combining the CDR3 with reference TRBV5-6 and TRBJ2-5 gives the whole variable domain DAGVTQSPTHLIKTRGQQVTLRCSPKSGHDTVSWYQQALGQGPQFIFQYYEEEERQRGNFPDRFSGHQFPNYSSELNVNALLLGDSALYLCASSFPDRNQETQYFGPGTRLLVL.

V gene TRBV5-4 combines with J gene TRBJ1-1; D unclear. CDR3 length: 14 residues. Germline values: CDR1 SGHNT, CDR2 YYREEE (reference sequence). Deletions cut 4 bases from V and 3 bases from J, with 13 bases between. In DNA form, the CDR3 reads TGTGCCAGCAGCCGGGGTGCGGGAGACACTGAAGCTTTCTTT. Residues: CASSRGAGDTEAFF.

The rearrangement uses TRBV7-9 and TRBJ2-7; D gene unclear. Trimming left V 5 bases short and J 6 bases short, with 11 bases between. CDR3 length equals 12 residues. Germline CDR1 and CDR2: SEHNR and FQNEAQ (reference sequence). The CDR3 region has the DNA TGTGCCAGCAGCGCCTCCTGGAGCGAGCAGTACTTC. This translates into CASSASWSEQYF.

The chain has TRBV10-3 and TRBJ2-1; a possible D gene is TRBD1 (6 bases). Trimming removed 10 bases from V and 5 bases from J, with 15 bases in between. The length of the CDR3 is 13 residues. In germline, CDR1 is ENHRY, CDR2 SYGVKD. The CDR3 reads CASKRDTDNEQFF. CDR3 nucleotides: TGTGCCAGCAAACGGGACACCGACAATGAGCAGTTCTTC.

V and J are TRBV4-1 and TRBJ2-5; 11 nucleotides line up with TRBD2. The CDR3 covers 15 residues. Looked up from germline, CDR1 is MGHRA and CDR2 is YSYEKL. V shed 2 bases, J shed 6 bases, and the junction held 5 bases outside the gene matches. CDR3 residues: CASSQPTSGAKTQYF. CDR3 nucleotides: TGCGCCAGCAGCCAACCGACTAGCGGGGCTAAGACCCAGTACTTC.

The V call is TRBV7-6, the J call TRBJ1-1; 7 positions match TRBD1. This CDR3 has 15 residues. Germline CDR1 reads SGHVS; CDR2 reads FNYEAQ. The V segment lost 1 base and the J segment 5 bases; nucleotides outside the gene matches: 7. The CDR3 is CASSLGAGGTTEAFF. The CDR3 nucleotides read TGTGCCAGCAGCTTAGGGGCAGGGGGGACGACTGAAGCTTTCTTT.

The gene calls are TRBV15 and TRBJ2-7; TRBD2 matches at 8 bases. Germline V gives CDR1 LNHNV, CDR2 YYDKDF (reference sequence). The CDR3 contains 15 residues. Trimming cost V 5 bases and J 2 bases; bases outside gene matches: 8. This CDR3 reads CATSGDRAGAYEQYF. The CDR3 DNA reads TGTGCCACCAGCGGGGATAGAGCGGGAGCCTACGAGCAGTACTTC.

The rearrangement uses TRBV3-1 (or the pseudogene TRBV3-2) and TRBJ1-2; 8 bases align to TRBD1. Germline V lookup: CDR1 LGHDT, CDR2 YNNKEL (reference sequence). The CDR3 has 14 residues. The V and J ends lost 3 bases and 4 bases, in that order; junction bases with no gene match: 4. CDR3 in DNA: TGTGCCAGCAGCCAGCCGGGACAGGCCTATGGCTACACCTTC. This sequence encodes CASSQPGQAYGYTF.

This chain connects TRBV7-2 to TRBJ2-7, with D unresolved. CDR1 SGHTA and CDR2 FQGNSA come from the germline V gene. The CDR3 length is 15 residues. The V end was cut by 5 bases, the J end by 0 bases, with 14 bases between. CDR3 residues: CASSPWPGTSYEQYF. DNA of the CDR3: TGTGCCAGCAGCCCGTGGCCAGGAACCTCCTACGAGCAGTACTTC.

Written as DNA, the CDR3 is TGTGCCAGCAGCTTTAGCGATTACGAGCAGTACTTC. This sequence encodes CASSFSDYEQYF. This chain links TRBV2 with TRBJ2-7; D might be TRBD2 (5 bases). From germline, CDR1 is SNHLY and CDR2 FYNNEI. There are 12 residues in the CDR3. V lost 6 bases and J lost 4, with 10 bases in between.

V is TRBV18 and J is TRBJ2-2; 7 nucleotides agree with TRBD1. Looked up from germline, CDR1 is KGHSH and CDR2 is LQKENI. The CDR3 runs to 15 residues. J gave up 2 bases and V 5 bases, and 5 bases lay outside the gene matches. This chain's CDR3 is CASSDGTANTGELFF. Written as DNA, the CDR3 is TGTGCCAGCTCAGATGGGACAGCTAACACCGGGGAGCTGTTTTTT.

V usage is TRBV29-1 and J usage is TRBJ2-2, with 10 bases that match TRBD1. The CDR3 has 13 amino acids. In germline, CDR1 is SQVTM, CDR2 ANQGSEA. This CDR3 is CSADRGRDGELFF. The CDR3 nucleotides are TGCAGTGCAGACAGGGGGCGCGACGGGGAGCTGTTTTTT.

This clone was detected only once. The chain combines TRBV5-1 with TRBJ2-1; D uncertain. Germline lookup yields CDR1 SGHRS and CDR2 YFSETQ. Trimming pared 4 bases from V and 4 bases from J, leaving 15 bases between. This CDR3 is built from 15 residues. The CDR3 nucleotides read TGCGCCAGCAGCCAAACAAGGAGCGAATACAATGAGCAGTTCTTC. Translation: CASSQTRSEYNEQFF.

The chain uses TRBV7-8 and TRBJ2-7; the match to TRBD1 covers 7 bases. This CDR3 is built from 13 residues. The V segment lost 3 bases and the J segment 3 bases; nucleotides outside the gene matches: 2. Germline assignment: CDR1 SGHVS and CDR2 FQNEAQ. The CDR3 nucleotides read TGTGCCAGCAGCTTGGGACAGAACTACGAGCAGTACTTC. It codes for CASSLGQNYEQYF.

The chain couples TRBV11-2 to TRBJ2-7; D perhaps matches TRBD1 (6 bases). This CDR3 has 15 amino acids. Germline V gene data show CDR1 as SGHAT and CDR2 as FQNNGV. Trimming cost V 4 bases and J 0 bases, with 13 bases left between them. This chain's CDR3 is CASSSLTGSSYEQYF. The CDR3 nucleotides read TGTGCCAGCAGCTCCCTTACAGGGAGCTCCTACGAGCAGTACTTC.